A selection of T cell receptor beta chains follows, all from one sample in a study of control samples from healthy donors and cancer patients. Clones were sequenced by immunoSEQ multiplex PCR, and TCRdb holds only the in-frame ones, with some missing. This sample yields 30,000 to 35,000 clones, of which 85% to 90% are seen a single time; 1.5% to 2% belongs to the top ten. Sequencing was done on a sample of PBMCs. The receptors were sampled from a woman between 40 and 55 years old with lung cancer. Both conserved end residues are part of each CDR3. Each record gives: D gene, J gene, V gene, clone size, CDR3 protein, CDR3 DNA. D genes are given only for firm matches. A row's size may be missing; if present it is once, few, many or a size class.

TRBD1	TRBJ1-4	TRBV5-5	-	CASSLSPGQGASTNEKLFF	TGTGCCAGCAGCTTGTCCCCGGGACAGGGGGCTTCAACTAATGAAAAACTGTTTTTT
TRBD1	TRBJ2-7	TRBV30	-	CAWNLRGRGLEQYF	TGTGCCTGGAATCTCCGCGGCAGGGGGCTTGAGCAGTACTTC
-	TRBJ1-2	TRBV27	-	CASSLDGRGYGYTF	TGTGCCAGCAGTTTGGACGGCCGCGGCTATGGCTACACCTTC
-	TRBJ1-5	TRBV5-6	-	CASSLGEGYQPQHF	TGTGCCAGCAGCTTGGGAGAGGGGTATCAGCCCCAGCATTTT
-	TRBJ1-5	TRBV28	-	CASSLISGNQPQHF	TGTGCCAGCAGTTTAATTTCGGGGAATCAGCCCCAGCATTTT
-	TRBJ1-1	TRBV29-1	-	CSVEEARLEAFF	TGCAGCGTTGAAGAAGCGCGGTTGGAAGCTTTCTTT
-	TRBJ1-1	TRBV4-1	once	CASSQELGTEAFF	TGCGCCAGCAGCCAAGAATTAGGGACTGAAGCTTTCTTT
-	TRBJ2-1	TRBV12-3/TRBV12-4	-	CASSLFGNEQFF	TGTGCCAGCAGTTTATTTGGCAATGAGCAGTTCTTC
-	TRBJ1-2	TRBV7-2	-	CASRRMGDPYRGYGYTF	TGTGCCAGCAGGCGTATGGGAGACCCATACCGGGGCTATGGCTACACCTTC
-	TRBJ2-7	TRBV7-3	-	CASSLEGGYEQYF	TGTGCCAGCAGCTTAGAGGGGGGCTACGAGCAGTACTTC
TRBD2	TRBJ2-5	TRBV6-5	-	CASSSSGGAGETQYF	TGTGCCAGCAGTTCTAGCGGGGGGGCCGGGGAGACCCAGTACTTC
TRBD1	TRBJ1-5	TRBV7-8	-	CASSVTGAGNQPQHF	TGTGCCAGCAGCGTAACAGGGGCCGGCAATCAGCCCCAGCATTTT
-	TRBJ1-5	TRBV30	-	CAWSVGVVGNQPQHF	TGTGCCTGGAGTGTGGGGGTGGTTGGCAATCAGCCCCAGCATTTT
-	TRBJ2-2	TRBV7-3	once	CASSSQGPNTGELFF	TGTGCCAGCAGCTCCCAAGGCCCGAACACCGGGGAGCTGTTTTTT
-	TRBJ1-2	TRBV11-3	-	CASSEQQNYGYTF	TGTGCCAGCAGCGAACAACAAAACTATGGCTACACCTTC
-	TRBJ2-5	TRBV11-2	-	CASHFGQVQETQYF	TGTGCCAGCCACTTCGGACAAGTTCAAGAGACCCAGTACTTC
-	TRBJ2-3	TRBV11-3	-	CASSSGPSQYF	TGTGCCAGCAGCTCGGGACCCTCGCAGTATTTT
TRBD1	TRBJ2-5	TRBV4-1	-	CASSFGTGTPWETQYF	TGCGCCAGCAGTTTCGGGACAGGAACCCCTTGGGAGACCCAGTACTTC
TRBD1	TRBJ1-1	TRBV10-2	few	CASNRQGINTEAFF	TGCGCCAGCAATCGACAGGGGATAAACACTGAAGCTTTCTTT
-	TRBJ2-3	TRBV11-3	-	CASSLYMAGSDTQYF	TGTGCCAGCAGCTTATACATGGCGGGGTCAGATACGCAGTATTTT
-	TRBJ1-2	TRBV5-8	-	CASFRGDYGYTF	TGTGCCAGCTTTAGGGGGGACTATGGCTACACCTTC
-	TRBJ1-6	TRBV12-3/TRBV12-4	-	CASSLGGGSPLHF	TGTGCCAGCAGTTTAGGTGGGGGATCACCCCTCCACTTT
-	TRBJ2-1	TRBV3-1/TRBV3-2	-	CASSQGWDSEQFF	TGTGCCAGCAGCCAAGGTTGGGACTCGGAGCAGTTCTTC
-	TRBJ1-2	TRBV11-2	once	CASSVTNFYGYTF	TGTGCCAGTTCCGTCACAAACTTCTATGGCTACACCTTC
-	TRBJ2-3	TRBV11-3	-	CASSLEGGSTDTQYF	TGTGCCAGCAGCTTAGAGGGGGGAAGCACAGATACGCAGTATTTT
TRBD1	TRBJ2-1	TRBV5-4	-	CASSPETGGYNEQFF	TGTGCCAGCAGCCCCGAAACAGGGGGCTACAATGAGCAGTTCTTC
-	TRBJ1-2	TRBV5-1	-	CASSPGAGGIGYTF	TGCGCCAGCAGCCCGGGGGCGGGGGGCATTGGCTACACCTTC
TRBD1	TRBJ1-1	TRBV11-2	-	CASSFRTGGEAFF	TGTGCCAGCAGCTTTAGGACAGGGGGTGAAGCTTTCTTT
-	TRBJ1-2	TRBV24-1	-	CATSEGTAYGYTF	TGTGCCACCAGTGAGGGGACGGCCTATGGCTACACCTTC
-	TRBJ1-1	TRBV6-4	-	CASSGRGSEAFF	TGTGCCAGCAGTGGCAGGGGATCTGAAGCTTTCTTT
-	TRBJ1-2	TRBV7-2	-	CASSSPGERYTF	TGTGCCAGCAGCTCCCCCGGGGAGAGATACACCTTC
-	TRBJ2-7	TRBV7-2	-	CASSLVADGSYEQYF	TGTGCCAGCAGCTTAGTCGCTGACGGCTCCTACGAGCAGTACTTC
TRBD1	TRBJ1-4	TRBV6-1	-	CASSEWTGATNEKLFF	TGTGCCAGCAGCGAATGGACAGGGGCAACTAATGAAAAACTGTTTTTT
-	TRBJ1-4	TRBV28	-	CASSSFHAPTNEKLFF	TGTGCCAGCAGTTCTTTTCATGCCCCAACTAATGAAAAACTGTTTTTT
-	TRBJ1-4	TRBV19	-	CASYGGRVSSEKLFF	TGTGCCAGCTACGGTGGCAGGGTTTCTAGTGAAAAACTGTTTTTT
-	TRBJ1-3	TRBV5-1	few	CASSLGASGPGNTIYF	TGCGCCAGCAGCTTGGGAGCCTCGGGCCCTGGAAACACCATATATTTT
TRBD2	TRBJ2-1	TRBV6-4	-	CASSDGVAGGHNEQFF	TGTGCCAGCAGTGACGGAGTAGCGGGGGGGCACAATGAGCAGTTCTTC
TRBD1	TRBJ1-4	TRBV19	-	CASTTGTANEKLFF	TGTGCCAGTACCACCGGGACAGCAAATGAAAAACTGTTTTTT
-	TRBJ1-1	TRBV19	-	CASNRPNTEAFF	TGTGCCAGTAACAGGCCGAACACTGAAGCTTTCTTT
-	TRBJ2-1	TRBV9	-	CASSVAPGPADEQFF	TGTGCCAGCAGCGTAGCTCCAGGACCTGCCGATGAGCAGTTCTTC
-	TRBJ1-5	TRBV6-6	-	CASKADTHSNQPQHF	TGTGCCAGCAAGGCAGATACTCATAGCAATCAGCCCCAGCATTTT
-	TRBJ2-7	TRBV4-1	few	CASSQEPGVYEQYF	TGCGCCAGCAGCCAAGAACCGGGGGTTTACGAGCAGTACTTC
-	TRBJ2-5	TRBV5-4	-	CASSLKGGKETQYF	TGTGCCAGCAGCTTAAAGGGGGGGAAAGAGACCCAGTACTTC
TRBD1	TRBJ1-6	TRBV2	-	CASSERTGLGSPLHF	TGTGCCAGCAGTGAAAGGACAGGCCTTGGTTCACCCCTCCACTTT
-	TRBJ2-5	TRBV5-4	-	CASSFRSGRETQYF	TGTGCCAGCAGCTTTCGGTCAGGAAGGGAGACCCAGTACTTC
-	TRBJ1-2	TRBV27	-	CASRLGGVGGYTF	TGTGCCAGCAGACTCGGAGGGGTGGGTGGCTACACCTTC
-	TRBJ2-6	TRBV9	once	CASSVGVSGEYYSGANVLTF	TGTGCCAGCAGCGTAGGGGTTTCCGGAGAATACTATTCTGGGGCCAACGTCCTGACTTTC
-	TRBJ1-1	TRBV6-6	-	CASSYMLGQKAFF	TGTGCCAGCAGTTACATGCTAGGGCAGAAAGCTTTCTTT
-	TRBJ2-5	TRBV9	-	CASSREGRETQYF	TGTGCCAGCAGCCGGGAAGGACGGGAGACCCAGTACTTC
-	TRBJ2-2	TRBV11-3	-	CASSLTGSGELFF	TGTGCCAGCAGCCTGACAGGTTCCGGGGAGCTGTTTTTT
TRBD1	TRBJ1-1	TRBV4-1	-	CASSQDRPGGRNTEAFF	TGCGCCAGCAGCCAAGATAGGCCAGGGGGGCGGAACACTGAAGCTTTCTTT
-	TRBJ2-1	TRBV7-2	-	CASSSRTRPNEQFF	TGTGCCAGCAGCTCCCGGACTCGTCCAAATGAGCAGTTCTTC
TRBD1	TRBJ1-2	TRBV28	-	CASSLLGGYYTF	TGTGCCAGCAGCCTTTTAGGGGGCTACTACACCTTC
-	TRBJ1-2	TRBV29-1	-	CSVLGQGGYTF	TGCAGCGTACTAGGTCAGGGTGGCTACACCTTC
-	TRBJ1-3	TRBV19	-	CASSIVGPGNTIYF	TGTGCCAGTAGTATAGTGGGCCCTGGAAACACCATATATTTT
TRBD2	TRBJ2-5	TRBV11-1	-	CASSLEAGRQETQYF	TGTGCCAGCAGCTTAGAGGCCGGGAGGCAAGAGACCCAGTACTTC
TRBD1	TRBJ2-3	TRBV29-1	-	CSVRTGGTDTQYF	TGCAGCGTTCGAACAGGGGGCACAGATACGCAGTATTTT
TRBD1	TRBJ1-2	TRBV18	-	CASSPAQGADLYGYTF	TGTGCCAGCTCACCGGCACAGGGGGCTGACCTATATGGCTACACCTTC
TRBD1	TRBJ1-4	TRBV9	-	CASSGHPRGQGEKLFF	TGTGCCAGCAGCGGCCACCCAAGGGGGCAAGGTGAAAAACTGTTTTTT